Listed here are 20 T cell receptor beta chains from one sample, sequenced in a study of shared clonotypes between healthy human individuals. Sequenced by immunoSEQ multiplex PCR; TCRdb stores in-frame clones only, minus some. There are about 2.3 million clones in the sample; 85% to 95% occur only once, and about 0.39% lies in the top ten. The sequenced material came from naive CD4+ T cells from PBMCs. Described subset: CD45RA+ positively selected. The receptors originated from a man in his late teens or twenties in good health. Some clones in this sample may be carry-over from other donors' samples.

The gene calls are TRBV28 and TRBJ1-1, with D perhaps matching TRBD1 (5 bases). CDR1 and CDR2 from the germline V gene are MDHEN and SYDVKM. Trimming left V 6 bases short and J 1 base short, with 15 bases between. The CDR3 is 15 amino acids. The CDR3 region is CASSPPRDGNTEAFF. The CDR3 DNA reads TGTGCCAGCAGCCCCCCTCGGGACGGGAACACTGAAGCTTTCTTT. Full variable domain (missing parts from reference TRBV28 and TRBJ1-1): DVKVTQSSRYLVKRTGEKVFLECVQDMDHENMFWYRQDPGLGLRLIYFSYDVKMKEKGDIPEGYSVSREKKERFSLILESASTNQTSMYLCASSPPRDGNTEAFFGQGTRLTVV.

The chain uses TRBV30 and TRBJ2-2; 7 bases are shared with TRBD1. The J segment lost 1 base and the V segment lost 5 bases, leaving 4 bases of the junction unmatched. The germline V gene has CDR1 GTSNPN and CDR2 SVGIG (reference sequence). The CDR3 covers 14 residues. Here the CDR3 DNA reads TGTGCCTGGCAGACAGGGAGGAACACCGGGGAGCTGTTTTTT. Translation: CAWQTGRNTGELFF.

A remark on this clone: This specimen includes other DNA sequences encoding the same CDR3. The gene calls are TRBV7-9 and TRBJ2-5, with TRBD1 matching over 10 bases. The V and J ends lost 5 bases and 1 base, in that order; junction bases with no gene match: 4. This CDR3 has 15 residues. Germline V gene data show CDR1 as SEHNR and CDR2 as FQNEAQ (reference sequence). The CDR3 DNA reads as TGTGCCAGCAGCCCCCGGGACAGGGGCCAAGAGACCCAGTACTTC. Protein: CASSPRDRGQETQYF. The full variable domain, its missing parts supplied by reference TRBV7-9 and TRBJ2-5, is DTGVSQNPRHKITKRGQNVTFRCDPISEHNRLYWYRQTLGQGPEFLTYFQNEAQLEKSRLLSDRFSAERPKGSFSTLEIQRTEQGDSAMYLCASSPRDRGQETQYFGPGTRLLVL.

This rearrangement joins TRBV18 to TRBJ2-5, with D possibly being TRBD2 (7 bases). V was pared by 2 bases and J by 2 bases, with 12 bases between. CDR1 and CDR2 (germline): KGHSH, LQKENI. This CDR3 contains 15 residues. The CDR3 DNA is TGTGCCAGCTCACCAGGGAGGGGGATTCAAGAGACCCAGTACTTC. It translates to CASSPGRGIQETQYF.

Concerning this clone itself: Other nucleotide sequences from this sample produce the same CDR3. V usage is TRBV9 and J usage is TRBJ2-2, with D possibly being TRBD2 (5 bases). Trimming removed 2 bases at V and 7 bases at J, with 6 bases between. Germline V gene sequence: CDR1 SGDLS, CDR2 YYNGEE. This CDR3 contains 12 residues. The CDR3 here is CASSVAGGELFF. As DNA, the CDR3 is TGTGCCAGCAGCGTGGCGGGCGGGGAGCTGTTTTTT.

This sequence joins TRBV19 and TRBJ2-1, with 11 positions matching TRBD2. This CDR3 is 19 amino acids long. Trimming at V came to 6 bases and at J to 0 bases, leaving 13 bases not matched to a gene. In germline, CDR1 is LNHDA, CDR2 SQIVND (reference sequence). CDR3 sequence reads: CASSQRLAGILSSYNEQFF. DNA for the CDR3: TGTGCCAGTAGCCAAAGACTAGCGGGGATCCTTAGCTCCTACAATGAGCAGTTCTTC.

This sequence joins TRBV5-1 and TRBJ2-1; D uncertain. V gave up 0 bases and J gave up 9 bases, with 4 bases separating them. The CDR3 sequence is 11 residues long. CDR1 and CDR2 (germline): SGHRS, YFSETQ. This CDR3 reads CASSLAIEQFF. CDR3 coding DNA: TGCGCCAGCAGCTTGGCCATTGAGCAGTTCTTC.

This chain joins TRBV19 and TRBJ1-1; D is possibly TRBD1 (6 bases). Trimming removed 6 bases at V and 4 bases at J, with 18 bases between. Per germline, CDR1 LNHDA and CDR2 SQIVND (reference sequence). This CDR3 comprises 15 residues. The CDR3 DNA follows: TGTGCCAGTAGGATTACACCCGGAGGGGGCACTGAAGCTTTCTTT. It yields the protein CASRITPGGGTEAFF.

This clone was counted between two and nine times. The sample holds other DNA sequences that translate to the same CDR3. The chain recombines TRBV2 with TRBJ1-1; tentative D call: TRBD1 (6 bases). The germline V gene has CDR1 SNHLY and CDR2 FYNNEI. V was trimmed by 5 bases and J by 6 bases, leaving 7 bases between them. The CDR3 spans 11 residues. The CDR3 spells CASSYRAEAFF. DNA for the CDR3: TGTGCCAGCAGTTACAGGGCTGAAGCTTTCTTT.

This sequence joins TRBV4-2 and TRBJ1-1, with no clear D. The CDR3 runs to 16 residues. Trimming cost V 3 bases and J 5 bases, with 19 bases left between them. CDR1 is LGHNA and CDR2 is YNFKEQ in the germline V gene. The CDR3 sequence is CASSHIPGKRVTEAFF. The CDR3 region has the DNA TGTGCCAGCAGCCACATACCCGGTAAAAGGGTTACTGAAGCTTTCTTT.

The gene calls are TRBV6-5 and TRBJ1-2, with 7 bases matching TRBD1. The V segment lost 4 bases and the J segment 8 bases; nucleotides outside the gene matches: 10. Looked up from germline, CDR1 is MNHEY and CDR2 is SVGAGI. The CDR3 is 14 amino acids. Here the CDR3 reads CASSFRSGQAGYTF. The CDR3 DNA follows: TGTGCCAGCAGTTTCCGATCAGGACAGGCCGGCTACACCTTC.

This chain connects TRBV21-1 to TRBJ2-5; TRBD2, the table's D call, was not compared with the DNA. TRBV21-1 is labeled a pseudogene. The CDR3 totals 15 residues. DNA of the CDR3: TGTGCCAGCAGCAAAGTTGGAGCGGGAGGCGAGACCCAGTACTTC. As protein: CASSKVGAGGETQYF.

As for this clone: Additional DNA sequences in this sample encode the identical CDR3. The rearrangement links TRBV9 to TRBJ2-2; a weak D match, TRBD2 (5 bases). This CDR3 comprises 14 residues. Germline V CDR1 and CDR2: SGDLS, YYNGEE. V lost 0 bases and J 6 bases, leaving 9 bases between the germline ends. This CDR3 reads CASSVVGGSGELFF. The CDR3 coding sequence is TGTGCCAGCAGCGTAGTCGGCGGGTCCGGGGAGCTGTTTTTT.

The chain employs TRBV14 and TRBJ2-3; 9 bases align to TRBD2. Germline values: CDR1 SGHDN, CDR2 FVKESK. The CDR3 is 16 residues long. V lost 2 bases to trimming and J lost 1 base; unmatched junction nucleotides: 4. In nucleotides, the CDR3 is TGTGCCAGCAGCCAATTGTTAGCGGGAGGCACAGATACGCAGTATTTT. Encoded protein: CASSQLLAGGTDTQYF.

V usage is TRBV29-1 and J usage is TRBJ2-3, with D unresolved. The CDR3 is 12 amino acids. V was trimmed by 3 bases and J by 8 bases, leaving 12 bases between them. The V gene's germline CDR1 is SQVTM and CDR2 ANQGSEA. The CDR3 sequence: CSVDRVQATQYF. The CDR3 DNA reads as TGCAGCGTTGACCGGGTCCAGGCTACGCAGTATTTT.

The gene calls are TRBV6-1 and TRBJ2-7, with 7 bases fitting TRBD2. Trimming took 5 bases from V and 2 from J; bases not matched to a gene: 9. CDR1 and CDR2 from the germline V gene are MNHNS and SASEGT. The CDR3 is 15 amino acids. The CDR3 sequence is CASSTQLASTYEQYF. The CDR3, as DNA: TGTGCCAGCAGTACTCAACTAGCGTCTACCTACGAGCAGTACTTC.

The rearrangement joins TRBV29-1 to TRBJ2-5; D remains unclear. The V and J ends lost 0 bases and 1 base respectively, with 9 bases between them. Germline V lookup: CDR1 SQVTM, CDR2 ANQGSEA. This CDR3 is 14 amino acids long. The CDR3 DNA reads as TGCAGCGTTGAAGACAGGAAGACCCAAGAGACCCAGTACTTC. Amino acid sequence: CSVEDRKTQETQYF. Complete variable domain (other parts from reference TRBV29-1 and TRBJ2-5): SAVISQKPSRDICQRGTSLTIQCQVDSQVTMMFWYRQQPGQSLTLIATANQGSEATYESGFVIDKFPISRPNLTFSTLTVSNMSPEDSSIYLCSVEDRKTQETQYFGPGTRLLVL.

This clone was recorded a few times. The chain employs TRBV28 and TRBJ2-1, with 10 bases lining up with TRBD2. V was pared by 0 bases and J by 7 bases, with 6 bases of the junction left unmatched. In germline, CDR1 is MDHEN, CDR2 SYDVKM. The CDR3 loop spans 16 amino acids. As DNA, the CDR3 is TGTGCCAGCAGTTTATGGGCTAGCGGGAGAGGGAATGAGCAGTTCTTC. This sequence encodes CASSLWASGRGNEQFF.

The chain joins TRBV7-9 to TRBJ2-7; TRBD2 matches at 9 bases. CDR1 is SEHNR and CDR2 is FQNEAQ in the germline V gene (reference sequence). The trim removed 5 bases at V and 1 base at J, leaving 3 bases unmatched. The CDR3 consists of 14 residues. In DNA, the CDR3 is TGTGCCAGCAGCCATAGCGGGAGTTCCTACGAGCAGTACTTC. Translation: CASSHSGSSYEQYF. Full variable domain (missing parts from reference TRBV7-9 and TRBJ2-7): DTGVSQNPRHKITKRGQNVTFRCDPISEHNRLYWYRQTLGQGPEFLTYFQNEAQLEKSRLLSDRFSAERPKGSFSTLEIQRTEQGDSAMYLCASSHSGSSYEQYFGPGTRLTVT.

This rearrangement joins TRBV5-1 to TRBJ2-7; 8 nucleotides align to TRBD1. From germline, CDR1 is SGHRS and CDR2 YFSETQ. J gave up 3 bases and V 2 bases, and 4 bases lay outside the gene matches. The CDR3 consists of 14 residues. In DNA, the CDR3 is TGCGCCAGCAGCTTCCAGGGGGCTAGCTACGAGCAGTACTTC. Translated, it gives CASSFQGASYEQYF.